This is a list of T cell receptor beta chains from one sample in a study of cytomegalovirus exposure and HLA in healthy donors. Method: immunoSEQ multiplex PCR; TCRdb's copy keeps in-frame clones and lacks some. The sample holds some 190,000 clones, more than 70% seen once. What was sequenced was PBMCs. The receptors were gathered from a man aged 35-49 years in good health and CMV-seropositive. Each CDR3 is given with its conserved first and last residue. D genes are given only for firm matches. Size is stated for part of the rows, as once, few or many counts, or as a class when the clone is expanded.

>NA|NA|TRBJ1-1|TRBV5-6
CASSLGSTEAFF
TGTGCCAGCAGCTTAGGGAGCACTGAAGCTTTCTTT
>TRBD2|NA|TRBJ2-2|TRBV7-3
CASSRASGRAGELFF
TGTGCCAGCAGCCGGGCTAGCGGGAGGGCCGGGGAGCTGTTTTTT
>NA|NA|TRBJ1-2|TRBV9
CASSVLSYGYTF
TGTGCCAGCAGCGTCCTCTCCTATGGCTACACCTTC
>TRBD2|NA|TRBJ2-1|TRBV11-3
CASSLGVGLTSGRSHNEQFF
TGTGCCAGCAGCTTAGGTGTGGGGTTGACTAGCGGGAGGTCCCACAATGAGCAGTTCTTC
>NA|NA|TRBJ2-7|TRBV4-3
CASSQGLEYEQYF
TGCGCCAGCAGCCAAGGCCTAGAGTACGAGCAGTACTTC
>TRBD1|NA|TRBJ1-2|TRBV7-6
CASSLGGTGVGYGYTF
TGTGCCAGCAGCTTAGGCGGGACAGGGGTTGGCTATGGCTACACCTTC
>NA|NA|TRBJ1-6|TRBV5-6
CASSRHKGGNSPLHF
TGTGCCAGCAGCCGACATAAGGGGGGGAATTCACCCCTCCACTTT
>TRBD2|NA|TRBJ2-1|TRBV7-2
CAITRRGSGRFSEQFF
TGTGCCATCACCCGACGGGGGAGCGGGAGGTTTAGCGAGCAGTTCTTC
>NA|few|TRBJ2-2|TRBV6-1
CASSGGPGGSTGELFF
TGTGCCAGCAGTGGGGGCCCCGGCGGTAGCACCGGGGAGCTGTTTTTT
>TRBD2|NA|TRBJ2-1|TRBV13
CASSLRREGRDEQFF
TGTGCCAGCAGCTTACGGCGGGAGGGCCGGGATGAGCAGTTCTTC
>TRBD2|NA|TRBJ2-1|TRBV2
CATPGGTTNEQFF
TGTGCCACCCCGGGGGGGACGACAAATGAGCAGTTCTTC
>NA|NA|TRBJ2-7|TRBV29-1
CSAKTRGQGEQYF
TGCAGCGCCAAAACCAGGGGACAAGGCGAGCAGTACTTC
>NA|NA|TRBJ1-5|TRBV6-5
CASSHDRNNQPQHF
TGTGCCAGCAGCCACGACAGGAACAATCAGCCCCAGCATTTT
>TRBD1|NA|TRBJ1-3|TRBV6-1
CVTGPGNTIYF
TGTGTGACAGGGCCTGGAAACACCATATATTTT
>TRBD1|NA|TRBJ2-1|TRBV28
CASIPRTGDNEQFF
TGTGCCAGCATCCCCAGGACAGGCGACAATGAGCAGTTCTTC
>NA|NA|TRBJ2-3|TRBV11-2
CASSLGSATQYF
TGTGCCAGCAGCTTAGGGAGTGCGACGCAGTATTTT
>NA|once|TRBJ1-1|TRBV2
CASSDSLMNTEAFF
TGTGCCAGCAGTGACAGTCTTATGAACACTGAAGCTTTCTTT
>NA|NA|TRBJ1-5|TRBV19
CASSIDSRQGNQPQHF
TGTGCCAGTAGTATAGATTCGAGGCAGGGAAATCAGCCCCAGCATTTT
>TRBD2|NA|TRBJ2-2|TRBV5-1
CASSLTAGGGTGELFF
TGCGCCAGCAGCTTGACAGCGGGAGGGGGTACCGGGGAGCTGTTTTTT
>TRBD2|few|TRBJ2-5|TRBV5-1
CASNPGGQETQYF
TGCGCCAGCAACCCGGGAGGGCAAGAGACCCAGTACTTC
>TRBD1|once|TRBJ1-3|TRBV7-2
CASILTNRGRGNTIYF
TGTGCCAGCATCTTAACTAACAGGGGGCGTGGAAACACCATATATTTT
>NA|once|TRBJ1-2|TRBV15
CATSSDALTYPGFGYGYTF
TGTGCCACCAGCAGTGATGCCCTCACTTACCCAGGGTTCGGCTATGGCTACACCTTC
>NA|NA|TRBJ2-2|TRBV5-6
CASSFGYGELFF
TGTGCCAGCAGCTTCGGGTACGGGGAGCTGTTTTTT
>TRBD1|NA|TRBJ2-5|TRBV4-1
CASSQGQGPETQYF
TGCGCCAGCAGCCAGGGACAGGGACCAGAGACCCAGTACTTC
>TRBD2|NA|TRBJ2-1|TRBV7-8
CASSYRGSGSLPGYEQFF
TGTGCCAGCAGCTACCGGGGCAGCGGGAGCCTCCCAGGTTATGAGCAGTTCTTC
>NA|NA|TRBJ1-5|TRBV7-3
CASSLSPSSEPQHF
TGTGCCAGCAGCTTAAGCCCCTCCAGTGAGCCCCAGCATTTT
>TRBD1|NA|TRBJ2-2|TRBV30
CAWRRRDRQLNTGELFF
TGTGCCTGGAGAAGGCGGGACAGGCAGCTAAACACCGGGGAGCTGTTTTTT
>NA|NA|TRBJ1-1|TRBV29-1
CSADGVQGKNTEAFF
TGCAGCGCAGATGGCGTGCAGGGGAAGAACACTGAAGCTTTCTTT
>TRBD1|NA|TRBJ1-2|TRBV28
CASSLPTGGGGYTF
TGTGCCAGCAGTTTACCCACAGGGGGCGGTGGCTACACCTTC
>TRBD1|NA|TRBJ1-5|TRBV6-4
CAGQGGNQPQHF
TGTGCCGGACAGGGGGGCAATCAGCCCCAGCATTTT
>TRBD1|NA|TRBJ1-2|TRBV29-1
CSVTDKTDRGGNYGYTF
TGCAGCGTCACCGACAAAACCGACAGGGGCGGAAACTATGGCTACACCTTC
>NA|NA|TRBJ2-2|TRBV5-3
CARSLVGQYTGELFF
TGTGCCAGAAGCTTGGTCGGACAGTACACCGGGGAGCTGTTTTTT
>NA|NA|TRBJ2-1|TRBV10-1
CASSGHLSSYNEQFF
TGCGCCAGCTCGGGACACCTGAGCTCCTACAATGAGCAGTTCTTC
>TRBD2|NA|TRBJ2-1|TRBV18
CASSRSSGRPHNEQFF
TGTGCCAGCTCACGATCGAGCGGGAGGCCCCACAATGAGCAGTTCTTC
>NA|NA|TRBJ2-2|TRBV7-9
CASSLVTGSGELFF
TGTGCCAGCAGCTTAGTTACAGGATCCGGGGAGCTGTTTTTT
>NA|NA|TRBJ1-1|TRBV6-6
CASSPGPGNTEAFF
TGTGCCAGCAGTCCAGGCCCTGGAAACACTGAAGCTTTCTTT
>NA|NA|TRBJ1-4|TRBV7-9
CASSLTTGSVQKLFF
TGTGCCAGCAGCTTGACCACAGGGAGTGTTCAAAAACTGTTTTTT
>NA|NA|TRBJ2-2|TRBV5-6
CASSATGKPGELFF
TGTGCCAGCAGCGCAACAGGGAAACCGGGGGAGCTGTTTTTT
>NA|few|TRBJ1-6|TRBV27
CASSPDRGNSPLHF
TGTGCCAGCAGCCCAGATAGGGGGAATTCACCCCTCCACTTT
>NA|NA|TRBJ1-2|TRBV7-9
CSSSLDWSGYTF
TGTTCCAGCAGCTTAGATTGGAGTGGCTACACCTTC
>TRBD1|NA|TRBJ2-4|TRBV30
CACQRTGDGLAKNIQYF
TGTGCCTGCCAAAGGACAGGGGATGGTCTAGCCAAAAACATTCAGTACTTC
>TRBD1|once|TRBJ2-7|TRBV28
CATEGQGFYEQYF
TGTGCCACCGAGGGACAGGGATTCTACGAGCAGTACTTC
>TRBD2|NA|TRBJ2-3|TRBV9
CASSVAGGLAGARTDTQYF
TGTGCCAGCAGCGTAGCCGGGGGTTTGGCGGGAGCCCGCACAGATACGCAGTATTTT
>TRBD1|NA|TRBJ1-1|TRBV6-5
CASSYGQGARTEAFF
TGTGCCAGCAGTTACGGACAGGGGGCGCGCACTGAAGCTTTCTTT
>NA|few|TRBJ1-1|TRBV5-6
CASTAMAEAFF
TGTGCCAGCACCGCGATGGCTGAAGCTTTCTTT
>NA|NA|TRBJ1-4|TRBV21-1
CASSKESPLRGPNEKLFF
TGTGCCAGCAGCAAAGAAAGTCCGCTCAGGGGTCCCAATGAAAAACTGTTTTTT
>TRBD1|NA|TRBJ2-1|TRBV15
CATSSRDRGLRFF
TGTGCCACCAGCAGCCGGGACAGGGGGCTTCGGTTCTTC
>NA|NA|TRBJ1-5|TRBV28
CASSLSLGRGIQPQHF
TGTGCCAGCAGTTTATCCCTGGGCAGGGGTATTCAGCCCCAGCATTTT
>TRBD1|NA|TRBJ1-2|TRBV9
CASSVVTGGGYTF
TGTGCCAGCAGCGTAGTGACAGGGGGTGGCTACACCTTC
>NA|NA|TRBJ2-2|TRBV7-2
CASSRGGGELFF
TGTGCCAGCAGCCGGGGAGGCGGGGAGCTGTTTTTT
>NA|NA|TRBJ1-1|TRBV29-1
CSVGKVLTQNTEAFF
TGCAGCGTTGGGAAGGTATTGACACAGAACACTGAAGCTTTCTTT
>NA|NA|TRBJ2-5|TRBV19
CASSIRRDVLQETQYF
TGTGCCAGTAGTATTCGGCGGGACGTCCTCCAAGAGACCCAGTACTTC
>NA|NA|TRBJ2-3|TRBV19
CASSMIGADTQYF
TGTGCCAGTAGTATGATAGGGGCAGATACGCAGTATTTT
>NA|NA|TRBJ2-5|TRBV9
CASSVRGLGETQYF
TGTGCCAGCAGCGTACGCGGGTTGGGGGAGACCCAGTACTTC
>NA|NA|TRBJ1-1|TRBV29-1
CSVHSRGNTEAFF
TGCAGCGTTCACTCACGGGGAAACACTGAAGCTTTCTTT
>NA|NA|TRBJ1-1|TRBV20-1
CRVGDTEAFF
TGCAGGGTAGGGGACACTGAAGCTTTCTTT
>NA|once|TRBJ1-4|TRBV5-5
CASSRQPTNEKLFF
TGTGCCAGCAGCAGACAGCCAACTAATGAAAAACTGTTTTTT
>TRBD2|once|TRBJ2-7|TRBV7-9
CASSLDGGSNEQYF
TGTGCCAGCAGCTTAGACGGCGGGAGTAACGAGCAGTACTTC
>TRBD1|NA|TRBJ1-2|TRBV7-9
CASSLGTGAYGYTF
TGTGCCAGCAGCTTAGGGACAGGGGCCTATGGCTACACCTTC